The T cell receptor beta chain described here comes from a study of HIV-infected patients and healthy controls. Study-level points and caveats: HIV-associated CDR3 frequencies dropped significantly during therapy; CMV-associated ones, mostly rising, changed nonsignificantly.

cDNA was made from 500 ng RNA using alpha and beta constant primers. Separate chain-specific third strand synthesis with multiplexing indices produced the alpha and beta libraries. Each CDR3 protein gets one entry after TCRdb re-called the 5' RACE reads with MiXCR. This sample has more than 9,000 distinct CDR3 sequences; less than 7% occur once, and the top ten carry 28%. Follow-up blood was drawn about 14 weeks, roughly three months, after antiretroviral therapy began. The repertoire came from unfractionated whole blood and reflected all unsorted peripheral T cells. By sample share, this clonotype is medium-sized. What it binds is not known. With 1 base clipped from V and 0 bases from J, the junction kept 3 bases outside the gene matches. CDR3 length equals 16 residues. Looked up from germline, CDR1 is SGHTA and CDR2 is FQGNSA.

The material sequenced was blood, taken during antiretroviral therapy. The TCR was taken from an adult with HIV infection. The donor label of this sample is uncertain. The rearrangement uses TRBV7-2 and TRBJ2-5; 9 bases are a match to TRBD1. Written as DNA, the CDR3 is TGTGCCAGCAGCTTAGTGGACAGGGGCTACCAAGAGACCCAGTACTTC. This codes for CASSLVDRGYQETQYF.